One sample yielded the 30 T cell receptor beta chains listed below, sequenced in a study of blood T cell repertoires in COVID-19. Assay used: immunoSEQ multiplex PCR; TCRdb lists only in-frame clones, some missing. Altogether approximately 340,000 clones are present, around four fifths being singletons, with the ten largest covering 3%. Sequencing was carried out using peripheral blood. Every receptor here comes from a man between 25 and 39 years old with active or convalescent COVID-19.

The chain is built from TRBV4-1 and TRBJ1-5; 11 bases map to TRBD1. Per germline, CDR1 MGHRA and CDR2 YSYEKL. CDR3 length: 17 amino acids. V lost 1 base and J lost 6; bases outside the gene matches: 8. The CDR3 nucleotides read TGCGCCAGCAGCCAAGGCCGGACAGGGGGCGGACTTCAGCCCCAGCATTTT. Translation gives CASSQGRTGGGLQPQHF.

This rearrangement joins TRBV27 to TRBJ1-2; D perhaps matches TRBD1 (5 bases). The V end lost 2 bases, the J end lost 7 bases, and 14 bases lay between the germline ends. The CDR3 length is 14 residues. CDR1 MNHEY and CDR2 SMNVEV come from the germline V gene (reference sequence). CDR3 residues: CASSLARQGAGYTF. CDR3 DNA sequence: TGTGCCAGCAGTTTAGCTAGACAAGGGGCTGGCTACACCTTC.

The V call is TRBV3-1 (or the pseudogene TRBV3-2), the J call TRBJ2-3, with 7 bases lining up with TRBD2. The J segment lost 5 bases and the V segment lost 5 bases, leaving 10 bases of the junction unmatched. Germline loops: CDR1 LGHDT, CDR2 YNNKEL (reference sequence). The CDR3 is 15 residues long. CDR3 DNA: TGTGCCAGCAGCGGTCGGGAGGAGTTTTTAGATACGCAGTATTTT. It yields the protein CASSGREEFLDTQYF.

The CDR3 region has the DNA TGTGCCAGCTCCTCCAGGGTAGTCTTTTGGAACACTGAAGCTTTCTTT. It specifies CASSSRVVFWNTEAFF. The chain couples TRBV18 to TRBJ1-1, with TRBD1 as a possible D gene (5 bases). Germline CDR1 and CDR2: KGHSH and LQKENI. The CDR3 is 16 residues long. V lost 6 bases and J lost 1, with 18 bases in between.

In DNA form, the CDR3 reads TGTGCCAGCCGCCCCGGAGGGGCAGGGAACACCGGGGAGCTGTTTTTT. This translates into CASRPGGAGNTGELFF. This chain uses TRBV21-1 with TRBJ2-2; the table assigns TRBD2, which was not confirmed against the DNA. TRBV21-1 is an annotated pseudogene. The CDR3 has 16 residues.

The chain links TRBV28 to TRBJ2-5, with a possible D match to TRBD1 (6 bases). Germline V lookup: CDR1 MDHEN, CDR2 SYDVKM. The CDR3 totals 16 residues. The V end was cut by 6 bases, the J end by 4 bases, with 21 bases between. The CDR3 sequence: CASSTGTWGLGETQYF. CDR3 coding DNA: TGTGCCAGCAGCACGGGCACTTGGGGGCTTGGAGAGACCCAGTACTTC.

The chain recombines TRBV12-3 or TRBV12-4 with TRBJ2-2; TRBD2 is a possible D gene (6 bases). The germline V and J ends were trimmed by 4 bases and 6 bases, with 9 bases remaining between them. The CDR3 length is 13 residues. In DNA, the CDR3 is TGTGCCAGCAGTTCCGGCGGGGCCGGGGAGCTGTTTTTT. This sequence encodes CASSSGGAGELFF.

In nucleotides, the CDR3 is TGTGCCAGCAGCTTAGGGGAGACACTTAATGAAAAACTGTTTTTT. Translation gives CASSLGETLNEKLFF. J is TRBJ1-4 and V is TRBV7-2; D not certain. Germline CDR1 and CDR2: SGHTA and FQGNSA. The CDR3 sequence is 15 residues long. V was trimmed by 1 base and J by 4 bases, leaving 10 bases between them.

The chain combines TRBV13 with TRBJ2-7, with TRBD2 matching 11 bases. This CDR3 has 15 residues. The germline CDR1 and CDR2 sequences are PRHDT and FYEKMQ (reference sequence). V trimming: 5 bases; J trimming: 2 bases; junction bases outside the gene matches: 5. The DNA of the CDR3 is TGTGCCAGCAGCGGAGGGACTAGCGGTGCCTACGAGCAGTACTTC. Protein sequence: CASSGGTSGAYEQYF.

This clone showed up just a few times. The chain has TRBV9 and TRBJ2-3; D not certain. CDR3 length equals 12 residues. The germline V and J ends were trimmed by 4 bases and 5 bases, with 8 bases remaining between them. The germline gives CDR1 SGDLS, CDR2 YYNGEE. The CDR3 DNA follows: TGTGCCAGCAGCCGCCCTAGAGATACGCAGTATTTT. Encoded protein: CASSRPRDTQYF.

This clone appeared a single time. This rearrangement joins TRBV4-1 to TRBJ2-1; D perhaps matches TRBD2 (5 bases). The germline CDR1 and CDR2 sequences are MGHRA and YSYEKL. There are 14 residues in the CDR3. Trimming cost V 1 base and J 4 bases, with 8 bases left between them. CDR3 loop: CASSQGGSYNEQFF. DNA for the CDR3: TGCGCCAGCAGCCAAGGAGGGAGTTACAATGAGCAGTTCTTC.

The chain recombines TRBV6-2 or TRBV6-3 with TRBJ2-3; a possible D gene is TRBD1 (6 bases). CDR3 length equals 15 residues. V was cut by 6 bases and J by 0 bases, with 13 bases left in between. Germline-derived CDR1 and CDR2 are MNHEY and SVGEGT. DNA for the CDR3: TGTGCCAGCAGCACGGACAGCCCTAGCACAGATACGCAGTATTTT. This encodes CASSTDSPSTDTQYF.

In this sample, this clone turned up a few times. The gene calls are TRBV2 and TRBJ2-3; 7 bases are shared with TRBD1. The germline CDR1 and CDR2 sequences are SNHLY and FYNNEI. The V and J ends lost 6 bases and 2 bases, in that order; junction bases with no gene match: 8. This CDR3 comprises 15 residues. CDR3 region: CASSTTGSATDTQYF. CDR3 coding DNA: TGTGCCAGCAGCACGACAGGGTCGGCCACAGATACGCAGTATTTT.

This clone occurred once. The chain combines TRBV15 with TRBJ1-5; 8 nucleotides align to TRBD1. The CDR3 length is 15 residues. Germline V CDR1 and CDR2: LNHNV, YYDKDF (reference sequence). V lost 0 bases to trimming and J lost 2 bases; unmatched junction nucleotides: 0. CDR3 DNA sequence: TGTGCCACCAGCAGAGAGACAGGGGGCAATCAGCCCCAGCATTTT. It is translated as CATSRETGGNQPQHF.

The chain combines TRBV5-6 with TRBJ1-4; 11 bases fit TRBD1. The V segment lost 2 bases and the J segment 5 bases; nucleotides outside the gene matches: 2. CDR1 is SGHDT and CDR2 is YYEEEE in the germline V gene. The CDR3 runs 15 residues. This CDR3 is CASSLRTGGNEKLFF. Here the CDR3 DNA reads TGTGCCAGCAGCTTACGGACAGGGGGCAATGAAAAACTGTTTTTT.

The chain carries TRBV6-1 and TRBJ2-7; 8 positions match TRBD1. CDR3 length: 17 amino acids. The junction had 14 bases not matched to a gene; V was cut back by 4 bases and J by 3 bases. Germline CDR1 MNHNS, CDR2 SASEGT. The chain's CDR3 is CASSGQPPGTGFYEQYF. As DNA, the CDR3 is TGTGCCAGCAGTGGACAACCCCCCGGGACAGGTTTCTACGAGCAGTACTTC.

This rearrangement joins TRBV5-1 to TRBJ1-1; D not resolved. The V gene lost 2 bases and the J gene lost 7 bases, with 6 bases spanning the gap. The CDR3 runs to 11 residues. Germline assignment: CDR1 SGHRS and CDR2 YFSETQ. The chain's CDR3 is CASSLNGEAFF. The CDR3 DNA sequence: TGCGCCAGCAGCTTAAACGGTGAAGCTTTCTTT.

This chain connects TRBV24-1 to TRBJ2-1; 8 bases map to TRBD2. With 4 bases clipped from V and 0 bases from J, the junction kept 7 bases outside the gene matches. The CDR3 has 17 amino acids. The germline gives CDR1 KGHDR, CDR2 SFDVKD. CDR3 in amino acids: CATSDSGGPLSYNEQFF. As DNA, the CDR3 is TGTGCCACCAGTGACTCGGGGGGGCCTCTCTCCTACAATGAGCAGTTCTTC.

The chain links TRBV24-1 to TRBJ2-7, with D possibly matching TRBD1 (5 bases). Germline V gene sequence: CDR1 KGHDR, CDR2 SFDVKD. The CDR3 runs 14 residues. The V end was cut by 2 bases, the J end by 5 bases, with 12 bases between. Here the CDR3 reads CATSDSQGINEQYF. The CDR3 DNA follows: TGTGCCACCAGTGATTCCCAGGGTATAAACGAGCAGTACTTC.

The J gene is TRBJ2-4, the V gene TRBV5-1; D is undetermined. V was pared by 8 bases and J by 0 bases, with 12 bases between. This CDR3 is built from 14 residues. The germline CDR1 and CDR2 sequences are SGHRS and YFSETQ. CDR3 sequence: CASSPTVAKNIQYF. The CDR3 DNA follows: TGCGCCAGTAGCCCTACAGTAGCCAAAAACATTCAGTACTTC.

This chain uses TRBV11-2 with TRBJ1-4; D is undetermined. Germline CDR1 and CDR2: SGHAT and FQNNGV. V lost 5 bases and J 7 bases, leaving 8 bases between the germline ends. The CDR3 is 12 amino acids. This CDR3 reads CASSRAGEKLFF. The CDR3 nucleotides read TGTGCCAGCAGCAGGGCGGGTGAAAAACTGTTTTTT.

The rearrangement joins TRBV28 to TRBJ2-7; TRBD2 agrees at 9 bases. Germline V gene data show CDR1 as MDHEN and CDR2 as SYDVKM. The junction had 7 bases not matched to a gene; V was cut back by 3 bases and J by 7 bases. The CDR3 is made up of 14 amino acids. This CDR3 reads CASSFRTLAGEQYF. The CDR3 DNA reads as TGTGCCAGCAGTTTTCGGACCCTAGCGGGGGAGCAGTACTTC.

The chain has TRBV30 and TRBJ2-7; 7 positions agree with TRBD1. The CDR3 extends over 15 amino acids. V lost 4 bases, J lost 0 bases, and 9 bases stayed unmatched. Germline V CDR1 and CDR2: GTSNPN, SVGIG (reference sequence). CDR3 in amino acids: CAWTPGTESSYEQYF. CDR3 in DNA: TGTGCCTGGACTCCCGGGACAGAGAGCTCCTACGAGCAGTACTTC.

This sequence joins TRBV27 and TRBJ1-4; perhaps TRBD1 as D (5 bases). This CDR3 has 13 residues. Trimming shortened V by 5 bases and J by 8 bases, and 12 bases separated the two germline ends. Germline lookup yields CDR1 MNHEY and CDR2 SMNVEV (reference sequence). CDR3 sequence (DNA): TGTGCCAGCAGTCGGGGGTGGGGAGAAAAACTGTTTTTT. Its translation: CASSRGWGEKLFF.

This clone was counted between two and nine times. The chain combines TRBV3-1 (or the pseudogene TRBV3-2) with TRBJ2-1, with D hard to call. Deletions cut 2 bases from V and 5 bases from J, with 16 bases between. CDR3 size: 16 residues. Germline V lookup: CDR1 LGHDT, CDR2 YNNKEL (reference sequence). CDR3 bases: TGTGCCAGCAGCCAACCCGCCGTCAAGGAGAACAATGAGCAGTTCTTC. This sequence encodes CASSQPAVKENNEQFF.

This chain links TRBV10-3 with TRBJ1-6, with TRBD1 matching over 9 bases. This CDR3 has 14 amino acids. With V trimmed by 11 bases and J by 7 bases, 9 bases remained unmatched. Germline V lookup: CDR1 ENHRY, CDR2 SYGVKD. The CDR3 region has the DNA TGTGCCGCAGGACAGGGGCTTCGCAATTCACCCCTCCACTTT. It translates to CAAGQGLRNSPLHF.

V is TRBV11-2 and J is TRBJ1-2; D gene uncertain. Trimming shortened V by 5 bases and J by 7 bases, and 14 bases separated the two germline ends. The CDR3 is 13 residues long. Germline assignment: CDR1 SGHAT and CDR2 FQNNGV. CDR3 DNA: TGTGCCAGCAGCCCTATCCAACGTCGTGGCTACACCTTC. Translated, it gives CASSPIQRRGYTF.

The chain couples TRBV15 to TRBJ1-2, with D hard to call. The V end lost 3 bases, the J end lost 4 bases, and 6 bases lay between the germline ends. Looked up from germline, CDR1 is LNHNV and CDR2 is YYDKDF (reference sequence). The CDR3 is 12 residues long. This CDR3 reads CATSSPFYGYTF. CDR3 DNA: TGTGCCACCAGCAGCCCGTTCTATGGCTACACCTTC.

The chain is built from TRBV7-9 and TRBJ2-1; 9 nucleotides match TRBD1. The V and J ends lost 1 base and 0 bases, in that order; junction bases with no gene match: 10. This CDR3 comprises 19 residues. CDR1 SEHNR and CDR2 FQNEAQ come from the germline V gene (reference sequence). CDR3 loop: CASSLGDRESLSSYNEQFF. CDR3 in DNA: TGTGCCAGCAGCTTAGGGGACAGGGAATCCCTGAGCTCCTACAATGAGCAGTTCTTC. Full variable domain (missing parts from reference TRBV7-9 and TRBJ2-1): DTGVSQNPRHKITKRGQNVTFRCDPISEHNRLYWYRQTLGQGPEFLTYFQNEAQLEKSRLLSDRFSAERPKGSFSTLEIQRTEQGDSAMYLCASSLGDRESLSSYNEQFFGPGTRLTVL.

The CDR3 here is CASSLPGQGTDTQYF. The CDR3 bases are TGTGCCAGCAGCTTGCCTGGACAGGGCACAGATACGCAGTATTTT. The chain has TRBV5-6 and TRBJ2-3; TRBD1 matches 7 bases. Trimming at V came to 1 base and at J to 1 base, leaving 3 bases not matched to a gene. CDR1 and CDR2 (germline): SGHDT, YYEEEE. This CDR3 spans 15 amino acids.